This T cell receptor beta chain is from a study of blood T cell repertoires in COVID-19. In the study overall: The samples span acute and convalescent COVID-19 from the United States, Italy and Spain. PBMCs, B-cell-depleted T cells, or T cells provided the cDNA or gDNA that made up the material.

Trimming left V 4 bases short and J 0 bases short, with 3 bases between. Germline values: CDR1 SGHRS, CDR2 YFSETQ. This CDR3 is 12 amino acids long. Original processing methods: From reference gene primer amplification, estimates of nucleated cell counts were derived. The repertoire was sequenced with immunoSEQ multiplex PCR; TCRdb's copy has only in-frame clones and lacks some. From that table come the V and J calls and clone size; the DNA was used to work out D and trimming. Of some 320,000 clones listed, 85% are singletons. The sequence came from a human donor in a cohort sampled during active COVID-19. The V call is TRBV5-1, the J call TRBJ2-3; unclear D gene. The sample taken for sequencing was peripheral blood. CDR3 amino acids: CASSGSTDTQYF. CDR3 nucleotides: TGCGCCAGCAGCGGCAGCACAGATACGCAGTATTTT.